This T cell receptor beta chain originates from a study of blood T cells in healthy people across ages. The CDR3 is 16 residues long. Germline values: CDR1 SEHNR, CDR2 FQNEAQ (reference sequence). V lost 1 base and J 5 bases, leaving 15 bases between the germline ends. PCR was performed a second time for about 7 to 11 cycles using a sample-barcoded 5' primer and a J-beta primer mix. TCRdb reprocessed the 5' RACE reads with MiXCR, giving one entry per CDR3 protein. The sample lists about a million distinct CDR3 sequences; roughly 47% were seen once. Sequenced: blood. This receptor was identified in a woman in her sixties or seventies in good health. This sequence joins TRBV7-9 and TRBJ1-5, with a tentative D call TRBD1 (6 bases). The CDR3 sequence: CASSLGSGAKDQPQHF. The CDR3 DNA is TGTGCCAGCAGCTTAGGGTCAGGGGCTAAAGATCAGCCCCAGCATTTT.